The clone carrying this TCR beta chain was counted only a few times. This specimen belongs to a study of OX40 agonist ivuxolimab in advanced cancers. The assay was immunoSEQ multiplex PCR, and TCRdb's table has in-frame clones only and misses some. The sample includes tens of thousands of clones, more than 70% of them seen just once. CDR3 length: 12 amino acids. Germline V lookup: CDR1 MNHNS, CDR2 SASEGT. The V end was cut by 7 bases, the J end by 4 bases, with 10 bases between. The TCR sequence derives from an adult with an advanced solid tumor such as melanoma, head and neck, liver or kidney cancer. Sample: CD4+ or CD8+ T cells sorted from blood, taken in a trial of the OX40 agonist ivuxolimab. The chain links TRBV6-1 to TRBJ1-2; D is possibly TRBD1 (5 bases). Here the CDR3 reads CASTIDSYGYTF. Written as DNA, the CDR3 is TGTGCCAGCACGATCGACAGCTATGGCTACACCTTC.